The source of this T cell receptor beta chain is a study of CD8 T cells in ankylosing spondylitis. Broader study findings: Typical of ankylosing spondylitis blood, it appeared, was a TCR beta motif of under 10 highly homologous variants. Reportedly, disease-linked clones are significantly enriched in ankylosing spondylitis patients' matched synovial fluid.

Comment on this clonotype: What it recognizes is unknown.

The CDR3 totals 13 residues. The V end was cut by 2 bases, the J end by 4 bases, with 11 bases between. Germline CDR1 is DFQATT and CDR2 is SNEGSKA (reference sequence). TCRdb passed the 5' RACE reads through MiXCR, listing each CDR3 protein once. The data show over 700,000 distinct CDR3 sequences, 15% to 20% seen once. Sequenced: blood, either unsorted or a sorted T cell fraction (not recorded which). The receptor was derived from a male donor with ankylosing spondylitis. The V call is TRBV20-1, the J call TRBJ1-1; weak D call: TRBD1 (5 bases). The CDR3 protein is CSARQAGGTEAFF. In nucleotides, the CDR3 is TGCAGTGCTAGACAAGCGGGGGGCACTGAAGCTTTCTTT.